The clone carrying this T cell receptor beta chain has more than one count but fewer than ten. The antigen is not known. This record comes from a study of vaccination effects on CD4 cells after COVID-19. Generated by immunoSEQ multiplex PCR, the TCRdb table keeps only in-frame clones and is missing some. The table lists approximately 14,000 clones, 70% to 80% of them singletons. Under the ViraFEST assay, PBMC were stimulated with viral peptide pools so that antigen-specific CD4+ T cells expanded. Sequencing was performed afterwards. Scientists isolated CD4+ T cells after an approximately 10-day culture period ended. Two-dose vaccination with either BNT162b2 or mRNA-1273 was given to the participants. Germline CDR1 SEHNR, CDR2 FQNEAQ (reference sequence). The V and J ends lost 5 bases and 0 bases respectively, with 8 bases between them. The CDR3 is 14 amino acids.

This clonotype was obtained from a human donor who received a COVID-19 vaccine. The sequencing here drew on CD4+ T cells from PBMCs cultured with HCoV-NL63 spike peptides, taken after COVID-19 vaccination. This chain links TRBV7-9 with TRBJ1-3, with D possibly matching TRBD1 (5 bases). For the CDR3, the DNA is TGTGCCAGCAGCCCCCAGGGCTCTGGAAACACCATATATTTT. It yields the protein CASSPQGSGNTIYF.